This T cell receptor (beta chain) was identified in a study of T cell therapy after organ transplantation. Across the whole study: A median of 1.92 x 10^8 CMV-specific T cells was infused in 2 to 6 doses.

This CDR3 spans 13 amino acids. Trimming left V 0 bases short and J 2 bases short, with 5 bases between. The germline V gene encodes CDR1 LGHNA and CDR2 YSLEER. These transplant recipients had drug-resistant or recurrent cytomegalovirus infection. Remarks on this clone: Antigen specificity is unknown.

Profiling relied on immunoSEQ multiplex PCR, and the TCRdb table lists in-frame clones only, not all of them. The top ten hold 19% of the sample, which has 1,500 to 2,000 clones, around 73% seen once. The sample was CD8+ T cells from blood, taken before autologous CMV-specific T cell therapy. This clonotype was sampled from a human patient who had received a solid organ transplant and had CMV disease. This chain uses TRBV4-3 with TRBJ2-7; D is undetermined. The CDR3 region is CASSQDRAYEQYF. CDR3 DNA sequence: TGCGCCAGCAGCCAAGATAGGGCCTACGAGCAGTACTTC.